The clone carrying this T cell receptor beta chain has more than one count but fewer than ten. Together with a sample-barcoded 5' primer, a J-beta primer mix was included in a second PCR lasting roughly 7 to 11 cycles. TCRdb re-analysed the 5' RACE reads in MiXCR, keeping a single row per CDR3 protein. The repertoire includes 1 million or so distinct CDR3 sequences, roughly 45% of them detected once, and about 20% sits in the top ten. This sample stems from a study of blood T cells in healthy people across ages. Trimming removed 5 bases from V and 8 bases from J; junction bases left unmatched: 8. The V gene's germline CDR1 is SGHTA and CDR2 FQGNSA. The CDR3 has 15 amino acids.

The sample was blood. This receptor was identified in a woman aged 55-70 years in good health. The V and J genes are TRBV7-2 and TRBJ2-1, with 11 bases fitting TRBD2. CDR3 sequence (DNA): TGTGCCAGCAGCCTTAGCGGGAGGGACGCCGATGAGCAGTTCTTC. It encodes CASSLSGRDADEQFF. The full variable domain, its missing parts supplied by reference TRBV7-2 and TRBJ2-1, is GAGVSQSPSNKVTEKGKDVELRCDPISGHTALYWYRQSLGQGLEFLIYFQGNSAPDKSGLPSDRFSAERTGGSVSTLTIQRTQQEDSAVYLCASSLSGRDADEQFFGPGTRLTVL.